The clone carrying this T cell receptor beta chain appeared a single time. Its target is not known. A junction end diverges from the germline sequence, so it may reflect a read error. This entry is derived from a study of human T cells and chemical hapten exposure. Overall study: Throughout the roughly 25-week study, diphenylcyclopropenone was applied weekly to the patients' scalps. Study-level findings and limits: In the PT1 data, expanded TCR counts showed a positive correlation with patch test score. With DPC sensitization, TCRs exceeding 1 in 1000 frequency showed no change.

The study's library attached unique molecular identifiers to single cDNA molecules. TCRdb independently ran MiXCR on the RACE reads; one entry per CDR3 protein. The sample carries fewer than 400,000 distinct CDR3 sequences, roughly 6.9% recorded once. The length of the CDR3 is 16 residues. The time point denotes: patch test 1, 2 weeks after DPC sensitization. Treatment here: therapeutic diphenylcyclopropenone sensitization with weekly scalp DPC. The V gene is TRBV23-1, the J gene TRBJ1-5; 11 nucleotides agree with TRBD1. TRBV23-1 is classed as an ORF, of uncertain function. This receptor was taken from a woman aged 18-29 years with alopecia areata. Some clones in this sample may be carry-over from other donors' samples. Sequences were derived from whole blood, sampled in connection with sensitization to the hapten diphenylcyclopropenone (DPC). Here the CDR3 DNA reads TGCGCCAGCAGTCAATCGGACAGGGGGCTCAATCGGCCCCAGCATTTT. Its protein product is CASSQSDRGLNRPQHF.